This TCR beta chain was found in a study of blood T cells in healthy people across ages. Overall study context: In model experiments, template switching was able to capture about one barcoded beta molecule for every two T cells that were present. Study-wide points: Age brought a roughly linear fall in TCR beta diversity measured per million T cells. It was held that diversity estimates obtained from one million T cells represented underestimates.

On this clonotype itself: No antigen is known for it.

Using a J-beta primer mix together with a sample-barcoded 5' primer, a second PCR was run for about 6 to 11 cycles. Each cDNA molecule received a tag from a template-switch adaptor that had 12 random nucleotides. TCRdb analysed the 5' RACE reads with MiXCR anew, one entry per CDR3 protein. The sample has roughly 680,000 distinct CDR3 sequences, under 25% seen once. The receptor was derived from a man in his 70s in good health. The sequenced material came from blood.

The CDR3 region has the DNA TGTGCCAGCAGCTTCATTGGCGAGCAGTACTTC. Translating it yields CASSFIGEQYF. The rearrangement links TRBV7-9 to TRBJ2-5; no clear D gene. The DNA matches TRBJ2-7 better at its end, which makes the J call doubtful. CDR1 SEHNR and CDR2 FQNEAQ come from the germline V gene (reference sequence). The CDR3 is 11 amino acids.